In this sample, the clone carrying this T cell receptor beta chain turned up once. The sample belongs to a study of shared clonotypes between healthy human individuals. Subsets obtained from CD4+ cells comprised CD45RA+ naive and CD45RA-negative memory cells. The CDR3 runs 16 residues. The V end was cut by 1 base, the J end by 1 base, with 12 bases between. Germline V CDR1 and CDR2: MGHRA, YSYEKL. Assay used: immunoSEQ multiplex PCR; TCRdb lists only in-frame clones, some missing. This sample has about 2.4 million clones; approximately 92% occur once, and the top ten carry 0.13% to 0.15%. The sequence was collected from a man aged 18 to 30 in good health. The V gene is TRBV4-1, the J gene TRBJ2-3; no clear D gene. The sequencing input was naive CD4+ T cells sorted from blood. Subset given: CD45RA+ positively selected. The CDR3 DNA is TGCGCCAGCAGCCAAGTAGTCTCCGACCGCACAGATACGCAGTATTTT. Its protein product is CASSQVVSDRTDTQYF.